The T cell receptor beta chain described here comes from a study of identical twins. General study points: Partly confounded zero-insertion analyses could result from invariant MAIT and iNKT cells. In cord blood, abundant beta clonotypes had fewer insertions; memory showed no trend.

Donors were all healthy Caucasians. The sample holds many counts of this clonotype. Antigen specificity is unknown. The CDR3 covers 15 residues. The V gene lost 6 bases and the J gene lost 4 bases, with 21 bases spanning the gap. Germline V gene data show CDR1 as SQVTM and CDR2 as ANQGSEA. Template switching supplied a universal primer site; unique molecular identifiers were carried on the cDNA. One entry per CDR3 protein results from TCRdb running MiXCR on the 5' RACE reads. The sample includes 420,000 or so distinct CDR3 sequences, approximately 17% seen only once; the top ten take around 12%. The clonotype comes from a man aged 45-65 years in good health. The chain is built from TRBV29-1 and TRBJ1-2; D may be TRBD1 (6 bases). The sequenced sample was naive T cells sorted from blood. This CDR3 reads CSVAVGFRGTYGYTF. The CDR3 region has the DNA TGCAGCGTCGCCGTTGGGTTCAGGGGCACCTATGGCTACACCTTC.